This TCR beta chain emerged from a study of T-cell memory formation after mild COVID-19. The V end lost 0 bases, the J end lost 4 bases, and 2 bases lay between the germline ends. The CDR3 loop spans 12 amino acids. Germline V gives CDR1 SGHDN, CDR2 FVKESK. A single record per CDR3 protein comes from TCRdb applying MiXCR to the 5' RACE reads. The sample lists about 320,000 distinct CDR3 sequences, roughly 13% occurring once. This clonotype has more than one count but fewer than ten. What was sequenced was PBMCs or a T cell subset sorted from them (not recorded which). The chain carries TRBV14 and TRBJ2-3, with D unresolved. The source of this sequence is a man aged 18-30 years who had mild COVID-19 (a few samples of this study predate the infection). Cell type and time point are not known. The CDR3 DNA follows: TGTGCCAGCAGCCAAGACCCAGATACGCAGTATTTT. Translated: CASSQDPDTQYF.